This T cell receptor (beta chain) was identified in a study of blood T cell repertoires in COVID-19. Study-wide context: PBMCs, B-cell-depleted T cells, or T cells were the source of the cDNA or gDNA that made up the material.

Generated by immunoSEQ multiplex PCR, the TCRdb table keeps only in-frame clones and is missing some. The sample consists of over 200,000 clones, around 82% of them appearing once. The CDR3 extends over 14 amino acids. V lost 0 bases, J lost 4 bases, and 11 bases lay in between. Germline V gives CDR1 SGHRS, CDR2 YFSETQ. The clonotype comes from a man at least 80 years old with acute or convalescent COVID-19. The sample comprised peripheral blood. The chain carries TRBV5-1 and TRBJ2-7; possible D gene TRBD1, 6 bases. This chain's CDR3 is CASSLAGEPYEQYF. As DNA, the CDR3 is TGCGCCAGCAGCTTGGCAGGGGAGCCTTACGAGCAGTACTTC.